The source of this T cell receptor (beta chain) is a study of Ad26.COV2.S vaccination and SARS-CoV-2 variants. Regarding the study as a whole: Possible underestimation of total T cell responses by the TCR breadth and depth analyses was noted.

In germline, CDR1 is KGHSH, CDR2 LQKENI. The CDR3 extends over 13 amino acids. V shed 3 bases and J shed 7 bases, with 10 bases lying between them. TCRdb keeps only in-frame clones here, not all; method: immunoSEQ multiplex PCR. The sample lists about 320,000 clones; roughly 88% were seen once. Worth noting for this clone: Antigen: not known.

Treatment meaning: around 19 received Ad26.COV2.S at low or high dose, single or two shots; a few received placebo; per-sample allocation not given. Sampling was done on day 63 after the first vaccine or placebo injection. The sequence was obtained from a person aged 18-60 years who received the Ad26.COV2.S COVID-19 vaccine or a placebo. This rearrangement joins TRBV18 to TRBJ2-1; D gene unclear. Material: peripheral blood, obtained in a trial of Ad26.COV2.S vaccine versus placebo. CDR3 DNA: TGTGCCAGCTCACCCCCTGTCTTGAATGAGCAGTTCTTC. It codes for CASSPPVLNEQFF.